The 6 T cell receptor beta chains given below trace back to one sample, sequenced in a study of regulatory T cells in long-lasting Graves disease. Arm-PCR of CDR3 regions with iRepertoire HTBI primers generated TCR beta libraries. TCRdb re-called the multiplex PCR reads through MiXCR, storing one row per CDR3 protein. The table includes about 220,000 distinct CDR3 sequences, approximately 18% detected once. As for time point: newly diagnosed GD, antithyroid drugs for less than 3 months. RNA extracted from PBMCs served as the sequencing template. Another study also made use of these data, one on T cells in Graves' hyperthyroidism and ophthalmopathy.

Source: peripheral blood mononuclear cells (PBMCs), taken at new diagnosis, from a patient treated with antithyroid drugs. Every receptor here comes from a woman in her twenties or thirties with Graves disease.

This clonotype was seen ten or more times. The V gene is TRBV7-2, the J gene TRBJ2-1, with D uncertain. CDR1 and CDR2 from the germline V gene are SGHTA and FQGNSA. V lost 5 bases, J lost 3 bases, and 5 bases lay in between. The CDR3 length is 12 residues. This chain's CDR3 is CASSPDYNEQFF. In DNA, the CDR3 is TGTGCCAGCAGCCCGGACTACAATGAGCAGTTCTTC. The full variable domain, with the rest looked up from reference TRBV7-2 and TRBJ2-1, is GAGVSQSPSNKVTEKGKDVELRCDPISGHTALYWYRQSLGQGLEFLIYFQGNSAPDKSGLPSDRFSAERTGGSVSTLTIQRTQQEDSAVYLCASSPDYNEQFFGPGTRLTVL.

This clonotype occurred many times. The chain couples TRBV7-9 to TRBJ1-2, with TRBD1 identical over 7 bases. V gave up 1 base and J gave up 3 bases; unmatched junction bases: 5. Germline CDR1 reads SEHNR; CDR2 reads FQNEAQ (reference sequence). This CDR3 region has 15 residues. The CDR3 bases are TGTGCCAGCAGCTTAGTGGCAGGGGGATACTATGGCTACACCTTC. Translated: CASSLVAGGYYGYTF.

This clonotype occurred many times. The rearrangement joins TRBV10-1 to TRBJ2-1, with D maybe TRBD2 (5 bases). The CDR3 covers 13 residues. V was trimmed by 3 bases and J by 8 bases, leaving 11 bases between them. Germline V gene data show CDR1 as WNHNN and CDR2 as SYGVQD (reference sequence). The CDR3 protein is CASSERIGDEQFF. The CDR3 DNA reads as TGCGCCAGCAGTGAACGCATCGGGGATGAGCAGTTCTTC.

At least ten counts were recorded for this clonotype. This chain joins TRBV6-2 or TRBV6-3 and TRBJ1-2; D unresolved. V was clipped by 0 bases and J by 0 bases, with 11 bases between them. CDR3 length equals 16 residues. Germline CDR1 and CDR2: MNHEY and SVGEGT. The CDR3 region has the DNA TGTGCCAGCAGTTACTCGAACGGGGATGCTAACTATGGCTACACCTTC. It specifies CASSYSNGDANYGYTF.

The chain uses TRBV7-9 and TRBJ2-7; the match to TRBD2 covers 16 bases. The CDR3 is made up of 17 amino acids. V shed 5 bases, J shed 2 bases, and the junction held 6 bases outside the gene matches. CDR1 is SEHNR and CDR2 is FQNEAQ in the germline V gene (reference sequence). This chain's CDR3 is CASSRAGTSGGAYEQYF. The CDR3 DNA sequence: TGTGCCAGCAGCCGCGCCGGGACTAGCGGGGGGGCCTACGAGCAGTACTTC.

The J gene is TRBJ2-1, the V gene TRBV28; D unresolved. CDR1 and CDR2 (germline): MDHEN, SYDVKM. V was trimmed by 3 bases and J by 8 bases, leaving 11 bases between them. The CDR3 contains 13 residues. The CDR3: CASSFLDRDEQFF. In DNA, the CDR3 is TGTGCCAGCAGTTTCCTGGATCGCGATGAGCAGTTCTTC.